The rows below give T cell receptor beta chains drawn from one sample of a study of radiotherapy plus CTLA-4 blockade in lung cancer. Here immunoSEQ multiplex PCR was the method, and the copy in TCRdb shows in-frame clones only, minus some. Of 90,000 to 100,000 clones in the sample, around 84% were seen once. Sequenced here: peripheral blood, sampled from a patient treated with radiotherapy plus ipilimumab. The receptors shown here come from a human donor with non-small cell lung cancer that progressed on radiotherapy plus ipilimumab. Each CDR3 is given with its conserved first and last residue. D genes are given only for firm matches. Where a row states a size, it is once, few, many or the class of an expanded clone; other rows omit it.

>NA|TRBV4-1|TRBJ1-2|NA
TGCGCCAGCAGCCCCCACCCGACAGGAGATCATGGCTACACCTTC
CASSPHPTGDHGYTF
>NA|TRBV4-1|TRBJ2-7|TRBD2
TGCGCCAGCAGCCAAGAGGGGAGCGGGAGGGCCGCGGACGAGCAGTACTTC
CASSQEGSGRAADEQYF
>NA|TRBV6-5|TRBJ2-2|TRBD1
TGTGCCGCAGGGGGTGACATAAACACCGGGGAGCTGTTTTTT
CAAGGDINTGELFF
>NA|TRBV30|TRBJ2-1|NA
TGTGCCTGGAGCCTAGGTAATGAGCAGTTCTTC
CAWSLGNEQFF
>NA|TRBV4-1|TRBJ1-5|NA
TGCGCCAGCAGCCAAGATCCGGGAAATAGCAATCAGCCCCAGCATTTT
CASSQDPGNSNQPQHF
>NA|TRBV7-8|TRBJ1-4|TRBD1
TGTGCCAGCAGCCCCCGGGACAGTAATAATGAAAAGCTGTTTTTT
CASSPRDSNNEKLFF
>NA|TRBV5-6|TRBJ1-5|NA
TGTGCCAGCAGCTTGGACCCGGATCTCAATCAGCCCCAGCATTTT
CASSLDPDLNQPQHF
>few|TRBV6-1|TRBJ2-1|TRBD1
TGTGCCAGCGGGACAGGGTTAAACCCTCGCAATGAGCAGTTCTTC
CASGTGLNPRNEQFF
>NA|TRBV25-1|TRBJ1-2|NA
TGTGCCAGCAGTGAAGGGGGGGGCCACTATGGCTACACCTTC
CASSEGGGHYGYTF
>NA|TRBV7-2|TRBJ2-7|TRBD2
TGTGCCAGCAGCTTTTCCCTAGCGGGAGGGCGGGAGCAGTACTTC
CASSFSLAGGREQYF
>NA|TRBV7-3|TRBJ2-1|NA
TGTGCCAGCAGCTTAATTAGCCGAAGCTCCTACAATGAGCAGTTCTTC
CASSLISRSSYNEQFF